The rows below give T cell receptor beta chains drawn from one sample of a study of T cells expressing NK-cell markers. TCRdb re-called the 5' RACE reads, yielding one record per CDR3 amino acid sequence without DNA. This sample's table reports more than 400,000 distinct CDR3 sequences. Sequenced material: blood T cells: a sorted CD56 or NKG2C T cell subset, CD4+ or CD8+ T cells, or bulk PBMC T cells (not recorded which). These receptors came from a woman aged 18 to 75 in good health. Each CDR3 is given with its conserved first and last residue.

v_gene,len,j_gene,CDR3aa
TRBV6-1,14,TRBJ2-3,CASSPTASTDTQYF
TRBV5-6,14,TRBJ2-2,CASSTRTGAGELFF
TRBV5-1,12,TRBJ2-5,CASSFDTETQYF
TRBV2,14,TRBJ2-3,CASSAGRLADTQYF
TRBV28,15,TRBJ2-1,CASSFTGSLYNEQFF
TRBV20-1,13,TRBJ2-1,CSARLGRVNEQFF
TRBV20-1,15,TRBJ1-5,CSARITQGTHQPQHF
TRBV6-2/TRBV6-3,13,TRBJ2-7,CASGALRTYEQYF
TRBV25-1,14,TRBJ1-1,CASSDYRQNTEAFF
TRBV30,13,TRBJ2-2,CAWSGREPGELFF
TRBV11-2,18,TRBJ2-1,CASSLRGDLRSSYNEQFF
TRBV6-2/TRBV6-3,15,TRBJ2-7,CASRPGTGSSYEQYF
TRBV14,15,TRBJ1-1,CASSPLGGMNTEAFF
TRBV20-1,14,TRBJ2-1,CSAPRLGPYNEQFF
TRBV29-1,13,TRBJ1-1,CSAEGSMNTEAFF
TRBV12-3/TRBV12-4,14,TRBJ1-4,CASRPDRGDEKLFF
TRBV29-1,13,TRBJ1-5,CSVVQGVNQPQHF
TRBV7-9,13,TRBJ2-1,CASSLRLLNEQFF
TRBV10-3,14,TRBJ1-5,CAISEGQGNQPQHF
TRBV4-3,14,TRBJ2-1,CASSQGGDYNEQFF
TRBV20-1,11,TRBJ2-3,CSTQKGDTQYF
TRBV18,13,TRBJ2-1,CASSNYRDNEQFF
TRBV27,16,TRBJ1-4,CASSLSPRVGIGKLFF
TRBV30,12,TRBJ1-1,CAWSFRNTEAFF
TRBV20-1,17,TRBJ2-3,CSARDPLGFQGPDTQYF
TRBV29-1,12,TRBJ1-2,CSVVAANYGYTF
TRBV12-3/TRBV12-4,14,TRBJ2-3,CASSLRPSTDTQYF
TRBV5-1,14,TRBJ1-1,CASSLVVENTEAFF
TRBV9,16,TRBJ2-5,CASSVEVGGAGETQYF
TRBV11-1,16,TRBJ1-6,CASSPGVGTGGPPLHF
TRBV20-1,14,TRBJ1-5,CSASPTGSNQPQHF
TRBV5-1,16,TRBJ2-2,CASVSGGRANTGELFF
TRBV12-3/TRBV12-4,18,TRBJ2-7,CASSSPHGTSGGTYEQYF
TRBV4-2,14,TRBJ2-5,CASSQGQLEETQYF
TRBV7-2,15,TRBJ1-1,CASSLVQGARTEAFF
TRBV19,12,TRBJ2-1,CASNHQPNEQFF
TRBV29-1,14,TRBJ2-2,CSARDSPNTGELFF
TRBV20-1,11,TRBJ2-5,CSAPNGETQYF
TRBV29-1,17,TRBJ1-1,CSVNGQGSFVKNTEAFF
TRBV20-1,14,TRBJ2-3,CSAEGLAFTDTQYF
TRBV6-5,15,TRBJ2-1,CASSYVLAGFNEQFF
TRBV2,15,TRBJ2-3,CASSALVGGRDTQYF
TRBV24-1,17,TRBJ2-1,CATSDFPRAGVRNEQFF